These 22 T cell receptor beta chains originate from one sample sequenced in a study of blood T cell repertoires in COVID-19. Sequencing used immunoSEQ multiplex PCR; TCRdb keeps in-frame clones, though not all of them. The table records about 220,000 clones, 88% of them present only once. Sequenced: PBMCs or T cells enriched from blood (not recorded which). The receptors shown here come from a woman aged 25 to 45 who had recovered from COVID-19.

The chain joins TRBV2 to TRBJ2-1, with 7 bases aligning to TRBD2. V lost 7 bases and J lost 7; bases outside the gene matches: 10. The CDR3 spans 14 residues. The germline CDR1 and CDR2 sequences are SNHLY and FYNNEI. CDR3 sequence: CASTRTGGWNEQFF. CDR3 coding DNA: TGTGCCAGCACCCGGACCGGGGGGTGGAATGAGCAGTTCTTC. Looking up the rest from reference TRBV2 and TRBJ2-1 gives the full variable domain: EPEVTQTPSHQVTQMGQEVILRCVPISNHLYFYWYRQILGQKVEFLVSFYNNEISEKSEIFDDQFSVERPDGSNFTLKIRSTKLEDSAMYFCASTRTGGWNEQFFGPGTRLTVL.

The CDR3 here is CAMTGGPETQYF. CDR3 bases: TGTGCCATGACGGGGGGCCCGGAGACCCAGTACTTC. This rearrangement joins TRBV2 to TRBJ2-5, with a tentative D call TRBD2 (7 bases). Trimming shortened V by 10 bases and J by 5 bases, and 14 bases separated the two germline ends. Germline V CDR1 and CDR2: SNHLY, FYNNEI. CDR3 length: 12 amino acids.

The V call is TRBV2, the J call TRBJ1-2; TRBD1 aligns across 8 bases. CDR1 and CDR2 (germline): SNHLY, FYNNEI. V lost 6 bases and J lost 4; bases outside the gene matches: 13. The CDR3 totals 16 residues. The CDR3 bases are TGTGCCAGCAGCAGGGGGCTAGAAGCGAACTTCTATGGCTACACCTTC. This codes for CASSRGLEANFYGYTF.

This chain links TRBV4-1 with TRBJ1-1; D is unclear. Trimming pared 4 bases from V and 2 bases from J, leaving 20 bases between. The CDR3 is 17 residues long. Germline V gene lookup returns CDR1 MGHRA and CDR2 YSYEKL. The CDR3 coding sequence is TGCGCCAGCAGCCGAGCGATTAACGGACTGCAAAACACTGAAGCTTTCTTT. Encoded protein: CASSRAINGLQNTEAFF.

V and J are TRBV4-1 and TRBJ1-1, with 7 bases aligning to TRBD1. The CDR3 spans 15 residues. V gave up 2 bases and J gave up 0 bases; unmatched junction bases: 3. Germline-derived CDR1 and CDR2 are MGHRA and YSYEKL. DNA for the CDR3: TGCGCCAGCAGCCAACCGGGACAGTTGAACACTGAAGCTTTCTTT. Translation: CASSQPGQLNTEAFF.

The rearrangement uses TRBV13 and TRBJ2-7, with D unresolved. The CDR3 is 15 residues long. Germline assignment: CDR1 PRHDT and CDR2 FYEKMQ (reference sequence). The V gene lost 2 bases and the J gene lost 2 bases, with 13 bases spanning the gap. The CDR3 is CASSLSRSFTYEQYF. The CDR3 DNA reads TGTGCCAGCAGCTTATCCCGGAGTTTTACCTACGAGCAGTACTTC.

The rearrangement links TRBV9 to TRBJ2-7; 7 bases map to TRBD2. CDR1 is SGDLS, CDR2 YYNGEE, per germline. The CDR3 is 16 residues long. The junction had 11 bases not matched to a gene; V was cut back by 4 bases and J by 1 base. The CDR3 DNA sequence: TGTGCCAGCAGCCCGCGGACCGCGGGGGTGTCCTACGAGCAGTACTTC. Protein product: CASSPRTAGVSYEQYF.

The V call is TRBV6-2 or TRBV6-3, the J call TRBJ2-1; 7 bases map to TRBD2. V shed 4 bases and J 7 bases; nucleotides not matched to a gene: 10. The germline CDR1 and CDR2 sequences are MNHEY and SVGEGT. The CDR3 spans 15 residues. The CDR3 protein is CASSFFGLGENEQFF. The DNA of the CDR3 is TGTGCCAGCAGTTTCTTTGGACTAGGGGAAAATGAGCAGTTCTTC.

The genes are TRBV4-3 and TRBJ1-2; D may be TRBD1 (5 bases). CDR1 LGHNA and CDR2 YSLEER come from the germline V gene. The germline V and J ends were trimmed by 1 base and 4 bases, with 13 bases remaining between them. This CDR3 contains 15 residues. DNA for the CDR3: TGCGCCAGCAGCCAAGCAAGGGGCAGAATCTATGGCTACACCTTC. This codes for CASSQARGRIYGYTF.

The chain has TRBV18 and TRBJ1-5; 9 bases are shared with TRBD1. Germline-derived CDR1 and CDR2 are KGHSH and LQKENI. This CDR3 contains 15 residues. V shed 5 bases, J shed 5 bases, and the junction held 7 bases outside the gene matches. The CDR3 DNA follows: TGTGCCAGCTCAGTTTACGGGACAGGGCATCAGCCCCAGCATTTT. It translates to CASSVYGTGHQPQHF.

The CDR3 DNA reads TGTGCCAGCAGCCATGTTCCGGGACAGGGGCGAGGAAATACGCAGTATTTT. Protein: CASSHVPGQGRGNTQYF. The V and J genes are TRBV3-1 (or the pseudogene TRBV3-2) and TRBJ2-3; the match to TRBD1 covers 10 bases. Germline lookup yields CDR1 LGHDT and CDR2 YNNKEL (reference sequence). The V gene end was trimmed by 3 bases and the J gene end by 7 bases; junction bases not matched to a gene: 13. This CDR3 has 17 residues.

This chain uses TRBV27 with TRBJ2-1, with 11 positions matching TRBD2. The V and J ends lost 2 bases and 7 bases, in that order; junction bases with no gene match: 13. Per the germline V gene, CDR1 is MNHEY and CDR2 is SMNVEV (reference sequence). The length of the CDR3 is 18 residues. CDR3 bases: TGTGCCAGCAGTTTAAGTTTCGCTAGCGGGGGGCATGGGAATGAGCAGTTCTTC. Encoded protein: CASSLSFASGGHGNEQFF.

The rearrangement uses TRBV15 and TRBJ1-5; TRBD1 matches at 10 bases. V gave up 4 bases and J gave up 1 base; unmatched junction bases: 4. The CDR3 is 16 residues long. Germline V gives CDR1 LNHNV, CDR2 YYDKDF (reference sequence). The CDR3 DNA reads TGTGCCACCAGCAACTGGACAGGGGGAAGCAATCAGCCCCAGCATTTT. It translates to CATSNWTGGSNQPQHF. Combining the CDR3 with reference TRBV15 and TRBJ1-5 gives the whole variable domain DAMVIQNPRYQVTQFGKPVTLSCSQTLNHNVMYWYQQKSSQAPKLLFHYYDKDFNNEADTPDNFQSRRPNTSFCFLDIRSPGLGDTAMYLCATSNWTGGSNQPQHFGDGTRLSIL.

The chain combines TRBV11-3 with TRBJ1-1; unclear D gene. Germline V lookup: CDR1 SGHNT, CDR2 YENEEA. Trimming stripped 2 bases from V and 5 bases from J, with 9 bases between. This CDR3 is 13 amino acids long. Written as DNA, the CDR3 is TGTGCCAGCAGCTTAATGAGGGATACTGAAGCTTTCTTT. Its protein product is CASSLMRDTEAFF. Based on the CDR3 plus reference TRBV11-3 and TRBJ1-1, the full variable domain is EAGVVQSPRYKIIEKKQPVAFWCNPISGHNTLYWYLQNLGQGPELLIRYENEEAVDDSQLPKDRFSAERLKGVDSTLKIQPAELGDSAVYLCASSLMRDTEAFFGQGTRLTVV.

The chain carries TRBV9 and TRBJ2-1, with D possibly TRBD2 on 6 matching bases. The CDR3 is 12 amino acids. Deletions cut 2 bases from V and 6 bases from J, with 6 bases between. Germline CDR1 reads SGDLS; CDR2 reads YYNGEE. CDR3 sequence reads: CASSVSGNEQFF. The CDR3, as DNA: TGTGCCAGCAGCGTTAGCGGCAATGAGCAGTTCTTC.

The CDR3 loop reads CASSPIQRVNTGELFF. The CDR3 nucleotides are TGTGCCAGCAGTCCCATCCAGAGGGTAAACACCGGGGAGCTGTTTTTT. This chain uses TRBV27 with TRBJ2-2, with a weak D call TRBD2 (5 bases). The germline V and J ends were trimmed by 5 bases and 2 bases, with 15 bases remaining between them. Per the germline V gene, CDR1 is MNHEY and CDR2 is SMNVEV (reference sequence). The CDR3 has 16 amino acids.

This chain connects TRBV11-2 to TRBJ1-4; 8 nucleotides line up with TRBD1. Germline values: CDR1 SGHAT, CDR2 FQNNGV. Trimming removed 3 bases from V and 0 bases from J; junction bases left unmatched: 9. The CDR3 runs to 18 residues. CDR3 region: CASSFGTGSHSTNEKLFF. The CDR3 region has the DNA TGTGCCAGCAGCTTTGGGACAGGAAGTCATTCAACTAATGAAAAACTGTTTTTT.

The CDR3: CASSLQDSPLHF. For the CDR3, the DNA is TGTGCCAGCAGTTTACAGGATTCACCCCTCCACTTT. The J gene is TRBJ1-6, the V gene TRBV27; D not resolved. The CDR3 spans 12 residues. Germline CDR1 and CDR2: MNHEY and SMNVEV (reference sequence). V was clipped by 2 bases and J by 8 bases, with 4 bases between them.

The rearrangement links TRBV5-6 to TRBJ2-5, with 7 bases that match TRBD1. Trimming took 4 bases from V and 4 from J; bases not matched to a gene: 13. CDR3 size: 16 residues. In germline, CDR1 is SGHDT, CDR2 YYEEEE. CDR3 nucleotides: TGTGCCAGCAGCGAGGGACAGAGCGATTATATAGAGACCCAGTACTTC. Residues: CASSEGQSDYIETQYF.

The chain has TRBV6-5 and TRBJ2-7; 9 nucleotides line up with TRBD1. The ends lost 5 bases at V and 3 bases at J; junction bases unmatched: 8. There are 15 residues in the CDR3. Germline V gene lookup returns CDR1 MNHEY and CDR2 SVGAGI. CDR3 in amino acids: CASSHRGTGRYEQYF. DNA of the CDR3: TGTGCCAGCAGTCATCGTGGGACAGGGCGCTACGAGCAGTACTTC.

The chain combines TRBV3-1 (or the pseudogene TRBV3-2) with TRBJ1-4; the D is unclear. Germline V CDR1 and CDR2: LGHDT, YNNKEL (reference sequence). The CDR3 spans 16 residues. V was trimmed by 1 base and J by 5 bases, leaving 14 bases between them. This CDR3 reads CASSQGFGQINEKLFF. Written as DNA, the CDR3 is TGTGCCAGCAGCCAAGGCTTTGGTCAGATAAATGAAAAACTGTTTTTT.

The rearrangement links TRBV5-3 to TRBJ2-7; perhaps TRBD2 as D (5 bases). TRBV5-3 is an ORF, and what it does is uncertain. V lost 4 bases, J lost 0 bases, and 17 bases lay in between. This CDR3 spans 16 amino acids. The chain's CDR3 is CARSPREGSISYEQYF. The CDR3 bases are TGTGCCAGAAGCCCCCGGGAAGGGTCCATCTCCTACGAGCAGTACTTC.